This T cell receptor beta chain originates from a study of early T cells in non-severe SARS-CoV-2 infection. Study-level information: Sequencing used unsorted whole-blood bulk RNA, so chains lack pairing.

MiXCR was run by TCRdb on the 5' RACE reads, yielding one entry per CDR3 protein. The data hold 30,000 to 40,000 distinct CDR3 sequences, with approximately 7.1% observed a single time. A few counts support this clonotype. Sequencing was performed on whole blood, taken at baseline. The TCR comes from an adult who was a healthcare worker with PCR-confirmed SARS-CoV-2 infection or an uninfected control (not recorded which).

This chain's CDR3 is CASSLNGPLAYGYTF. The CDR3 coding sequence is TGTGCCAGCAGCTTGAACGGGCCGCTAGCCTATGGCTACACCTTC. The genes are TRBV5-4 and TRBJ1-2, with D hard to call. The CDR3 has 15 residues. V was shortened by 1 base and J by 4 bases, with 14 bases between the two germline ends. Germline loops: CDR1 SGHNT, CDR2 YYREEE (reference sequence).